These 24 T cell receptor beta chains came from one sample sequenced in a study of human T cells and chemical hapten exposure. TCRdb reprocessed the RACE reads with MiXCR, giving one entry per CDR3 protein. The sample holds 110,000 to 150,000 distinct CDR3 sequences, around 11% seen once. As to time point: patch test 2, 6 weeks after DPC sensitization. Specified treatment: therapeutic diphenylcyclopropenone sensitization with weekly scalp DPC. The input for sequencing was whole blood, taken in connection with sensitization to the hapten diphenylcyclopropenone (DPC). The receptors here all came from a woman in her fifties or sixties with alopecia areata. Some clones in this sample may be carry-over from other donors' samples.

This clonotype was seen ten or more times. V and J are TRBV7-8 and TRBJ1-1; 7 bases match TRBD1. The germline V gene encodes CDR1 SGHVS and CDR2 FQNEAQ. The trim removed 4 bases at V and 5 bases at J, leaving 7 bases unmatched. The CDR3 has 14 amino acids. The CDR3 region is CASSSTGRGTEAFF. For the CDR3, the DNA is TGTGCCAGCAGCTCGACAGGGAGAGGGACTGAAGCTTTCTTT.

In this sample, this clonotype turned up many times. The J gene is TRBJ1-1, the V gene TRBV7-2; TRBD1 matches at 10 bases. Germline loops: CDR1 SGHTA, CDR2 FQGNSA. Trimming took 7 bases from V and 5 from J; bases not matched to a gene: 10. The CDR3 has 15 amino acids. The CDR3 region is CASTNPRGQGTEAFF. Written as DNA, the CDR3 is TGTGCCAGCACCAACCCCCGGGGACAGGGGACTGAAGCTTTCTTT.

This clonotype was recorded a few times. The V and J genes are TRBV24-1 and TRBJ1-4, with a possible D match to TRBD1 (5 bases). This CDR3 contains 15 residues. Trimming removed 4 bases at V and 4 bases at J, with 12 bases between. The V gene's germline CDR1 is KGHDR and CDR2 SFDVKD. The CDR3 DNA reads as TGTGCCACCAGTGAACGGCAGGGCATTAATGAAAAACTGTTTTTT. Encoded protein: CATSERQGINEKLFF.

This clonotype has more than one count but fewer than ten. The rearrangement joins TRBV12-3 or TRBV12-4 to TRBJ2-7; 9 nucleotides align to TRBD2. Losses at the gene ends were 3 bases for V and 5 bases for J; bases not matched to a gene: 8. The CDR3 has 15 amino acids. The CDR3 coding sequence is TGTGCCAGCAGTTTCAGAACGGGACTAGCTAACGAGCAGTACTTC. Translated, it gives CASSFRTGLANEQYF.

This clonotype came up many times. This rearrangement joins TRBV12-3 or TRBV12-4 to TRBJ2-7; D might be TRBD1 (5 bases). Trimming pared 5 bases from V and 2 bases from J, leaving 16 bases between. The CDR3 length is 15 residues. The CDR3 nucleotides are TGTGCCAGCAGTCGCCTGGCGACAGTAACCTACGAGCAGTACTTC. Its translation: CASSRLATVTYEQYF.

The chain is built from TRBV5-1 and TRBJ1-2; D gene ambiguous. Germline V gene lookup returns CDR1 SGHRS and CDR2 YFSETQ. CDR3 length: 14 residues. The V gene lost 4 bases and the J gene lost 0 bases, with 10 bases spanning the gap. The CDR3, as DNA: TGCGCCAGCAGCAATGAGCCAGCTAACTATGGCTACACCTTC. It encodes CASSNEPANYGYTF.

This clonotype turned up a few times. The CDR3 DNA sequence: TGTGCCAGCAGGCCTTCGTGGGGCGGGGAAAAACTGTTTTTT. Residues: CASRPSWGGEKLFF. The chain uses TRBV12-3 or TRBV12-4 and TRBJ1-4; D is perhaps TRBD1 (5 bases). The CDR3 runs 14 residues. Deletions cut 6 bases from V and 8 bases from J, with 16 bases between.

V gene TRBV20-1 combines with J gene TRBJ2-7; the match to TRBD1 covers 8 bases. This CDR3 has 11 residues. Germline V lookup: CDR1 DFQATT, CDR2 SNEGSKA (reference sequence). J was trimmed by 5 bases and V by 6 bases; bases with no gene match: 3. This chain's CDR3 is CSADRGNEQYF. In DNA form, the CDR3 reads TGCAGTGCCGACAGGGGCAACGAGCAGTACTTC.

This clonotype was seen only a few times. The V and J genes are TRBV12-3 or TRBV12-4 and TRBJ2-3; tentative D call: TRBD2 (5 bases). The CDR3 totals 14 residues. The ends were cut back, 8 bases at V and 0 bases at J, with 12 bases in the middle. CDR3 amino acids: CASRAVSSTDTQYF. In DNA, the CDR3 is TGTGCCAGCCGAGCGGTCTCGAGCACAGATACGCAGTATTTT.

This clonotype was picked up a small number of times. The chain is built from TRBV5-1 and TRBJ2-1, with D possibly being TRBD1 (5 bases). Looked up from germline, CDR1 is SGHRS and CDR2 is YFSETQ. The CDR3 contains 15 residues. Trimming took 4 bases from V and 0 from J, leaving 11 bases between them. The CDR3 DNA reads as TGCGCCAGCAGCCCCACAGGCTTCTCCTACAATGAGCAGTTCTTC. This sequence encodes CASSPTGFSYNEQFF.

This clonotype was counted between two and nine times. The chain carries TRBV2 and TRBJ2-3, with TRBD2 matching over 7 bases. The CDR3 covers 17 residues. In germline, CDR1 is SNHLY, CDR2 FYNNEI. J lost 2 bases, V lost 8 bases, and 16 bases had no gene match. The CDR3 spells CASPTGTRSGTTDTQYF. As DNA, the CDR3 is TGTGCCAGCCCCACCGGGACTCGCAGCGGGACCACAGATACGCAGTATTTT.

The table lists this clonotype with many counts. V and J are TRBV11-2 and TRBJ2-2; TRBD2 agrees at 8 bases. There are 15 residues in the CDR3. V lost 5 bases and J lost 1; bases outside the gene matches: 3. Germline V lookup: CDR1 SGHAT, CDR2 FQNNGV. The CDR3 DNA reads TGTGCCAGCAGCCGCCTAGCGGGGAACACCGGGGAGCTGTTTTTT. This encodes CASSRLAGNTGELFF.

The rearrangement uses TRBV3-1 and TRBJ2-1; D is unresolved. This CDR3 has 16 amino acids. V lost 0 bases, J lost 4 bases, and 13 bases lay in between. Germline CDR1 and CDR2: LGHDT and YNNKEL (reference sequence). The CDR3 DNA sequence: TGTGCCAGCAGCCAAGATCCGCAGGCGCAATACAATGAGCAGTTCTTC. It translates to CASSQDPQAQYNEQFF.

The rearrangement uses TRBV4-1 and TRBJ1-1, with D unclear. The germline CDR1 and CDR2 sequences are MGHRA and YSYEKL. The germline V and J ends were trimmed by 0 bases and 4 bases, with 18 bases remaining between them. The CDR3 covers 17 residues. The chain's CDR3 is CASSQDPSRPLGTEAFF. Written as DNA, the CDR3 is TGCGCCAGCAGCCAAGACCCTAGCCGGCCCCTGGGCACTGAAGCTTTCTTT.

The CDR3 spells CASSQRQGSRLDTQYF. Written as DNA, the CDR3 is TGTGCCAGCAGCCAACGGCAGGGGAGCCGCCTTGATACGCAGTATTTT. The chain links TRBV14 to TRBJ2-3; D might be TRBD1 (6 bases). The CDR3 has 16 residues. V lost 2 bases to trimming and J lost 6 bases, with 18 bases between them. Germline V lookup: CDR1 SGHDN, CDR2 FVKESK.

The J gene is TRBJ1-1, the V gene TRBV19, with 8 positions matching TRBD1. The germline V gene has CDR1 LNHDA and CDR2 SQIVND (reference sequence). The junction had 6 bases not matched to a gene; V was cut back by 6 bases and J by 0 bases. CDR3 length: 15 residues. CDR3: CASSYRGSMNTEAFF. CDR3 DNA sequence: TGTGCCAGTAGCTACAGGGGGTCCATGAACACTGAAGCTTTCTTT.

The rearrangement links TRBV5-1 to TRBJ1-2; TRBD1 matches 7 bases. CDR1 and CDR2 from the germline V gene are SGHRS and YFSETQ. This CDR3 is built from 13 residues. With 3 bases clipped from V and 4 bases from J, the junction kept 3 bases outside the gene matches. CDR3 coding DNA: TGCGCCAGCAGCTCGGGACAGAGCTATGGCTACACCTTC. The encoded protein is CASSSGQSYGYTF.

Ten or more counts support this clonotype. This chain connects TRBV6-5 to TRBJ1-6; TRBD1 might be the D (5 bases). Trimming took 10 bases from V and 6 from J, leaving 16 bases between them. The V gene's germline CDR1 is MNHEY and CDR2 SVGAGI. The CDR3 consists of 14 residues. The CDR3: CATAVARGNSPLHF. Here the CDR3 DNA reads TGTGCCACCGCGGTCGCAAGGGGTAATTCACCCCTCCACTTT.

This chain links TRBV7-2 with TRBJ2-1; 8 nucleotides agree with TRBD2. The CDR3 loop spans 15 amino acids. Per germline, CDR1 SGHTA and CDR2 FQGNSA. The ends lost 6 bases at V and 0 bases at J; junction bases unmatched: 4. The CDR3 spells CASRVSGSSYNEQFF. In DNA form, the CDR3 reads TGTGCCAGCAGGGTCAGCGGGAGCTCCTACAATGAGCAGTTCTTC.

This clonotype appeared many times. CDR3 loop: CASSVRSGLSTDTQYF. The CDR3 nucleotides read TGTGCCAGCAGCGTTCGTAGCGGGCTCAGCACAGATACGCAGTATTTT. This chain connects TRBV14 to TRBJ2-3, with TRBD2 identical over 7 bases. With 5 bases clipped from V and 0 bases from J, the junction kept 8 bases outside the gene matches. This CDR3 region has 16 residues. Germline V CDR1 and CDR2: SGHDN, FVKESK.

This clonotype was found a few times. The J gene is TRBJ1-1, the V gene TRBV7-6; possibly TRBD1 for D (5 bases). The CDR3 totals 13 residues. Trimming cost V 5 bases and J 4 bases, with 11 bases left between them. Germline V gene lookup returns CDR1 SGHVS and CDR2 FNYEAQ. CDR3 nucleotide sequence: TGTGCCAGCAGCCCGGGGGGACCCACTGAAGCTTTCTTT. Its protein product is CASSPGGPTEAFF.

This clonotype showed up just a few times. At one of its ends the junction is not consistent with the germline gene, which may arise from a read error. V and J are TRBV29-1 and TRBJ2-7; TRBD1 matches at 7 bases. The CDR3 runs to 13 residues. Germline CDR1 reads SQVTM; CDR2 reads ANQGSEA. The CDR3 region has the DNA TGCAGCGTTGAAGGAACAGGGGCCTATGAGCAGTACTTC. Encoded protein: CSVEGTGAYEQYF.

This clonotype was observed many times. The chain employs TRBV28 and TRBJ1-5; D is perhaps TRBD1 (6 bases). The CDR3 extends over 15 amino acids. Germline V gene sequence: CDR1 MDHEN, CDR2 SYDVKM. Trimming removed 3 bases at V and 5 bases at J, with 14 bases between. As DNA, the CDR3 is TGTGCCAGCAGTTTGGGGCAGGGGACTTATCAGCCCCAGCATTTT. Protein: CASSLGQGTYQPQHF.

V gene TRBV9 combines with J gene TRBJ2-7; D remains ambiguous. V lost 4 bases and J lost 7, with 12 bases in between. This CDR3 is built from 12 residues. Germline V gene lookup returns CDR1 SGDLS and CDR2 YYNGEE. The CDR3 loop reads CASSISSGEQYF. Written as DNA, the CDR3 is TGTGCCAGCAGCATAAGTAGTGGAGAGCAGTACTTC.